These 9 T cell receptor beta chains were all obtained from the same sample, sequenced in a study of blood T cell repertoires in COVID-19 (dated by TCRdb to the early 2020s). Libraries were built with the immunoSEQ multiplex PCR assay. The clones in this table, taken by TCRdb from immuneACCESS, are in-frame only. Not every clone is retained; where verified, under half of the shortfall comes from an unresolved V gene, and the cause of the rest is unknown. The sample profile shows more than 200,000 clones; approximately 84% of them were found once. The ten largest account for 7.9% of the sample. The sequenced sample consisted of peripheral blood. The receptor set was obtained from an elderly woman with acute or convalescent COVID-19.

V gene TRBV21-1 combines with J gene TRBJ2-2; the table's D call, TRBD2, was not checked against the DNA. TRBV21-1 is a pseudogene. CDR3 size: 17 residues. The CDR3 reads CASSKASREVNTGELFF. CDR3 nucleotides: TGTGCCAGCAGCAAAGCATCGCGGGAGGTTAACACCGGGGAGCTGTTTTTT.

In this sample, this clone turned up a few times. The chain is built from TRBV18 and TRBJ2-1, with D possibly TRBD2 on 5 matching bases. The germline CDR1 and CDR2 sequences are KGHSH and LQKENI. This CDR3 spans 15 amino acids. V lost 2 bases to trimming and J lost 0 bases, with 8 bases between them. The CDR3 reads CASSPRGSSYNEQFF. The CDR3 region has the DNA TGTGCCAGCTCACCAAGAGGGAGCTCCTACAATGAGCAGTTCTTC.

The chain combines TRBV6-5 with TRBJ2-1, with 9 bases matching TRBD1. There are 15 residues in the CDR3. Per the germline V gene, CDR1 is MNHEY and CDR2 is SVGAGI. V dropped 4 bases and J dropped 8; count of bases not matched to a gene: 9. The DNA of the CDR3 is TGTGCCAGCAGTTCGGCGGGACAGGGCTGGGATGAGCAGTTCTTC. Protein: CASSSAGQGWDEQFF.

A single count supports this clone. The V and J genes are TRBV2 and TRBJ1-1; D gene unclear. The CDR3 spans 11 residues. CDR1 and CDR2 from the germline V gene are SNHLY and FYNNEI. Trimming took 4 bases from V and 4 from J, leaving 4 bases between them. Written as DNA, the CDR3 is TGTGCCAGCAGTGCTATCACTGAAGCTTTCTTT. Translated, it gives CASSAITEAFF.

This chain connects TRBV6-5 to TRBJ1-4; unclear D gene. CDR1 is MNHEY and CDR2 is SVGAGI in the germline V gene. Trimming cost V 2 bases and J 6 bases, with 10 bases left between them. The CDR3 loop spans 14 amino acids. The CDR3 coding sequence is TGTGCCAGCAGTTACCGTTACGGGGATGAAAAACTGTTTTTT. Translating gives CASSYRYGDEKLFF.

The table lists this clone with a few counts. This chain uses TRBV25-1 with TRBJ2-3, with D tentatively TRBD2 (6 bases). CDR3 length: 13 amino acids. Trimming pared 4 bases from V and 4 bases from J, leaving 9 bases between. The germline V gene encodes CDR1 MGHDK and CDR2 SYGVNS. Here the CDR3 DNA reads TGTGCCAGCAGTGGGCTAGCGTCAGATACGCAGTATTTT. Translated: CASSGLASDTQYF.

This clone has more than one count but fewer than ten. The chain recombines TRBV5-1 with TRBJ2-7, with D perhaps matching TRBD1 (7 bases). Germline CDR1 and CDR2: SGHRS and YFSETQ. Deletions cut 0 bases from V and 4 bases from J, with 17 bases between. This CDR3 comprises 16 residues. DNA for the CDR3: TGCGCCAGCAGCTTGGATTCAGGGGGGATCCCTTACGAGCAGTACTTC. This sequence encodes CASSLDSGGIPYEQYF.

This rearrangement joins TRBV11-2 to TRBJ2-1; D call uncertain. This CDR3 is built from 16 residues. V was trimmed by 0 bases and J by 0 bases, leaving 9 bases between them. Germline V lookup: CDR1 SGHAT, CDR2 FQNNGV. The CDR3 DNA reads TGTGCCAGCAGCTTAGATCTAGATCCCTCCTACAATGAGCAGTTCTTC. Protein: CASSLDLDPSYNEQFF. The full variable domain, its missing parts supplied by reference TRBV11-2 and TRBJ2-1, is EAGVAQSPRYKIIEKRQSVAFWCNPISGHATLYWYQQILGQGPKLLIQFQNNGVVDDSQLPKDRFSAERLKGVDSTLKIQPAKLEDSAVYLCASSLDLDPSYNEQFFGPGTRLTVL.

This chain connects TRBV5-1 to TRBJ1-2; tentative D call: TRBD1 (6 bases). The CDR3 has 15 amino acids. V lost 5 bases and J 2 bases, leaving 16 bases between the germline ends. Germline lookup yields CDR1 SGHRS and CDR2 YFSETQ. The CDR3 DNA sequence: TGCGCCAGCAGTCTAATGACAGGATCCAACTATGGCTACACCTTC. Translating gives CASSLMTGSNYGYTF.